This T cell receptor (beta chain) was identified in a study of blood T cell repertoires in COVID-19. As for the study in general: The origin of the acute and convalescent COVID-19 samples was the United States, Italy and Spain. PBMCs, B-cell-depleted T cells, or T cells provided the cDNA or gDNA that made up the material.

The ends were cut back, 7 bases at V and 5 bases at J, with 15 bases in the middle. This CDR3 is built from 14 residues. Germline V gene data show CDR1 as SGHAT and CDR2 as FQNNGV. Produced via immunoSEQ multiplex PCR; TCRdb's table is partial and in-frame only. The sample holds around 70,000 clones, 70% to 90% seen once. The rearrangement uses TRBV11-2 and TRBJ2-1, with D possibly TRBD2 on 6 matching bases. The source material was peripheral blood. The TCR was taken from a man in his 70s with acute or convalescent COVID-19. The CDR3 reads CASTPGQRDNEQFF. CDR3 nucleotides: TGTGCCAGCACCCCGGGCCAGCGGGACAATGAGCAGTTCTTC.